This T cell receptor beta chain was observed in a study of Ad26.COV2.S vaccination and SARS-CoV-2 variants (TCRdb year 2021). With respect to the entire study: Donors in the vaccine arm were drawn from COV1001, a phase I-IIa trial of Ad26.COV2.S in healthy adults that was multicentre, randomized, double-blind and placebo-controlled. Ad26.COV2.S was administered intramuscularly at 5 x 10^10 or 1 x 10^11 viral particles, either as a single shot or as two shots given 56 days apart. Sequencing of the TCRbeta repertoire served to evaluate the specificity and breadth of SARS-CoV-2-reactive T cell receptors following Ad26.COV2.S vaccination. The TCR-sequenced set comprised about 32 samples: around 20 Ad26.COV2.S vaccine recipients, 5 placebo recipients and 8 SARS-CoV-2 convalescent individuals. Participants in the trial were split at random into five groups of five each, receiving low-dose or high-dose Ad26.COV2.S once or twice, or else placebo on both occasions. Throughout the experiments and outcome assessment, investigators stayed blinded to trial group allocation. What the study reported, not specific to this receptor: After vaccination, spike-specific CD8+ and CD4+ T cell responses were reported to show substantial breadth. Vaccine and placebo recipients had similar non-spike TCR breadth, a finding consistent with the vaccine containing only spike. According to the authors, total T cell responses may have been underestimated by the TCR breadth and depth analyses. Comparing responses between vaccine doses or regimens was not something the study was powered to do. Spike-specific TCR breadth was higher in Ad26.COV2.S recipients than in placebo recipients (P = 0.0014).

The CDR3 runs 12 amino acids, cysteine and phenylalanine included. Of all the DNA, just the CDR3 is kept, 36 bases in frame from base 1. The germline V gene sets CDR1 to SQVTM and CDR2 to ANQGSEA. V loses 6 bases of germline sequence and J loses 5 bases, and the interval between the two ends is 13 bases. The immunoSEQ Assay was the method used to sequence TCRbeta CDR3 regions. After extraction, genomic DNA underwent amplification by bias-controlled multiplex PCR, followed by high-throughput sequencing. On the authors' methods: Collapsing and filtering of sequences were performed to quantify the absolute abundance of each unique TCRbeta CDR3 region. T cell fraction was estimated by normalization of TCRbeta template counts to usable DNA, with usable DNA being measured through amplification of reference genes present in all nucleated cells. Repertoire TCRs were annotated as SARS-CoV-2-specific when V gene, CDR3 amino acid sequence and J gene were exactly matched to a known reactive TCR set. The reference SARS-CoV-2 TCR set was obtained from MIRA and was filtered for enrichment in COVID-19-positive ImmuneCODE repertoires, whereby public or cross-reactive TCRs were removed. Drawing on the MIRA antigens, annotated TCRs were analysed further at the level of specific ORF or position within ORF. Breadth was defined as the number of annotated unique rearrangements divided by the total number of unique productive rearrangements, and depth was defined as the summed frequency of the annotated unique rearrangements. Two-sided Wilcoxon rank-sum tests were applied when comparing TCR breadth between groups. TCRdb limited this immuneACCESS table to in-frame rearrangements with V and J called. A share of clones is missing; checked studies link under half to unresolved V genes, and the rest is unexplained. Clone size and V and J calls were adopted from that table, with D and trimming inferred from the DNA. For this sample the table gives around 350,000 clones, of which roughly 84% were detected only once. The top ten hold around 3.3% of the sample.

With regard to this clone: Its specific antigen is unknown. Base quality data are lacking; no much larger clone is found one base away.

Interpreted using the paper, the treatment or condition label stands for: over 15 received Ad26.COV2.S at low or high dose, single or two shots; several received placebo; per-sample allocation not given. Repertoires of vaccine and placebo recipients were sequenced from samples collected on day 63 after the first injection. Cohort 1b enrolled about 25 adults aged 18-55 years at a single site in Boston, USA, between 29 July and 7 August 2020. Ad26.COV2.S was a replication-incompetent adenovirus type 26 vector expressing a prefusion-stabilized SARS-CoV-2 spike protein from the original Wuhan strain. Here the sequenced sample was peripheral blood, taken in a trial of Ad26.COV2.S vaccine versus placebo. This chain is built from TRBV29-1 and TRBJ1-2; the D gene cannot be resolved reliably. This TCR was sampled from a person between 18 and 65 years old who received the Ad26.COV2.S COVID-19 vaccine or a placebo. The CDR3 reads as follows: CSVVHAEYGYTF. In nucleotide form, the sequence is TGCAGCGTCGTCCACGCGGAATATGGCTACACCTTC.